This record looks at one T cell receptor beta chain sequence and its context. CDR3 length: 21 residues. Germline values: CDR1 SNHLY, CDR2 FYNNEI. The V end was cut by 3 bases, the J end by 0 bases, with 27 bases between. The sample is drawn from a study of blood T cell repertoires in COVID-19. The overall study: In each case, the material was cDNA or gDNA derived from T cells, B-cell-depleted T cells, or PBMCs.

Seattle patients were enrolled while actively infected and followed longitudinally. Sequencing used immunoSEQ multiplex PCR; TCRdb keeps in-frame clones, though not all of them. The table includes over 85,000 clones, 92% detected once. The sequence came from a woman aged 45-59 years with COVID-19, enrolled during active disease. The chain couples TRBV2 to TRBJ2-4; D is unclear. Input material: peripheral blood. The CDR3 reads CASSEEKVGMYLTLAKNIQYF. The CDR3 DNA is TGTGCCAGCAGTGAGGAAAAGGTGGGCATGTATCTTACCTTAGCCAAAAACATTCAGTACTTC.